This T cell receptor (beta chain) was obtained from a study of human thymus T cells. Whole-study results and caveats: Usage of V and J genes appeared biased in thymic and blood repertoires.

Repertoires were generated with immunoSEQ multiplex PCR, while TCRdb's copy carries only in-frame clones and drops some. The top ten clones hold approximately 0.15% of a sample with some 50,000 clones, around 95% of them seen once. As to this clone: The antigen remains unidentified.

The people who donated were healthy Finnish babies having corrective surgery for congenital heart defects. All available leukocytes, rather than a set cell count, yielded the blood DNA. The TCR was taken from a girl less than two years old with a congenital heart defect but otherwise immunologically healthy. Sample: blood.

The CDR3 DNA sequence: TGTGCCAGCAGCCCCGCGGTTGTGGGCCGCTACGAGCAGTACTTC. Translating gives CASSPAVVGRYEQYF. This chain joins TRBV7-3 and TRBJ2-7, with unresolved D. The CDR3 is made up of 15 amino acids. The germline V and J ends were trimmed by 5 bases and 3 bases, with 17 bases remaining between them. Germline assignment: CDR1 SGHTA and CDR2 FQGTGA.